This TCR beta chain was obtained from a study of blood T cell repertoires in COVID-19. In the authors' workflow: Estimated nucleated cell counts came from reference gene primer amplification. Clones were sequenced by immunoSEQ multiplex PCR, and TCRdb holds only the in-frame ones, with some missing. V and J calls and clone size are those listed in that table; D and trimming were worked out from the DNA. The data show about 140,000 clones, 88% seen once. Recruited during active infection, patients (from Seattle) were subsequently followed longitudinally. This sequence was found in a human donor with COVID-19, enrolled during active disease. The donor label of this sample is uncertain. The sample taken for sequencing was peripheral blood.

The CDR3 nucleotides read TGTGCCAGTAGTCGACAGGGGGCAGATACGCAGTATTTT. Translating it yields CASSRQGADTQYF. The chain couples TRBV19 to TRBJ2-3; 9 nucleotides agree with TRBD1. J gave up 4 bases and V 5 bases, and 1 base lay outside the gene matches. Looked up from germline, CDR1 is LNHDA and CDR2 is SQIVND (reference sequence). The CDR3 is 13 residues long.